The 20 T cell receptor beta chains in this list originate from one sample, sequenced in a study of blood T cell repertoires in COVID-19. Profiled with immunoSEQ multiplex PCR; TCRdb holds only in-frame clones, not every one. Counted here are roughly 140,000 clones, about 80% occurring once; the ten biggest clones make up around 1.6%. The sequenced sample was PBMCs or T cells enriched from blood (not recorded which). All receptors derive from a woman aged 18-29 years who had been exposed to COVID-19.

This sequence joins TRBV4-1 and TRBJ2-5, with D perhaps TRBD2 (5 bases). Trimming shortened V by 0 bases and J by 5 bases, and 7 bases separated the two germline ends. The CDR3 has 13 amino acids. Germline values: CDR1 MGHRA, CDR2 YSYEKL. The DNA of the CDR3 is TGCGCCAGCAGCCAAGAGCGGGTGGAGACCCAGTACTTC. It is translated as CASSQERVETQYF.

This chain joins TRBV12-3 or TRBV12-4 and TRBJ2-5, with D possibly matching TRBD2 (6 bases). The ends were cut back, 4 bases at V and 5 bases at J, with 11 bases in the middle. The CDR3 has 13 residues. CDR3 amino acids: CASSSGVRETQYF. CDR3 DNA sequence: TGTGCCAGCAGTTCGGGAGTGAGGGAGACCCAGTACTTC.

The chain carries TRBV6-6 and TRBJ2-1, with D perhaps matching TRBD1 (6 bases). Deletions cut 1 base from V and 7 bases from J, with 14 bases between. This CDR3 region has 15 residues. CDR1 is MNHNY and CDR2 is SVGAGI in the germline V gene (reference sequence). The CDR3 is CASSYLQGRKNEQFF. CDR3 bases: TGTGCCAGCAGTTACTTACAGGGAAGGAAAAATGAGCAGTTCTTC.

The V and J genes are TRBV19 and TRBJ1-1, with 10 nucleotides matching TRBD1. The germline V gene encodes CDR1 LNHDA and CDR2 SQIVND (reference sequence). This CDR3 spans 16 amino acids. After removal of 4 bases from V and 3 bases from J, the junction contained 8 bases not matched to a gene. The CDR3 region is CASSRLRQGADTEAFF. The CDR3 DNA reads as TGTGCCAGTAGTAGACTAAGACAGGGGGCGGACACTGAAGCTTTCTTT.

The V and J genes are TRBV12-5 and TRBJ1-2; D is ambiguous. Per germline, CDR1 LGHNT and CDR2 FRNRAP. The CDR3 is 13 amino acids. V shed 0 bases and J shed 4 bases, with 6 bases lying between them. The CDR3 DNA is TGTGCTAGTGGTTTGGTAGCGGGCTATGGCTACACCTTC. It translates to CASGLVAGYGYTF. Based on the CDR3 plus reference TRBV12-5 and TRBJ1-2, the full variable domain is DARVTQTPRHKVTEMGQEVTMRCQPILGHNTVFWYRQTMMQGLELLAYFRNRAPLDDSGMPKDRFSAEMPDATLATLKIQPSEPRDSAVYFCASGLVAGYGYTFGSGTRLTVV.

This sequence joins TRBV28 and TRBJ2-7, with unresolved D. This CDR3 spans 13 amino acids. In germline, CDR1 is MDHEN, CDR2 SYDVKM. V lost 6 bases and J 2 bases, leaving 11 bases between the germline ends. The CDR3 sequence: CASSPREAYEQYF. The DNA for the CDR3 is TGTGCCAGCAGCCCGCGTGAGGCCTACGAGCAGTACTTC.

To note about this clone: A junction boundary mismatches the germline segment, possibly from a read error. This chain joins TRBV29-1 and TRBJ1-2; 10 bases agree with TRBD1. The CDR3 totals 13 residues. From germline, CDR1 is SQVTM and CDR2 ANQGSEA. The CDR3 DNA reads as TGCAGCGTTGCGGGACAGGGGAACTACGGCTACACCTTC. It specifies CSVAGQGNYGYTF.

The chain joins TRBV21-1 to TRBJ1-1; TRBD1 is the table's D call, not checked against the DNA. TRBV21-1 is deemed a pseudogene. The CDR3 length is 12 residues. The CDR3 here is CASSSTQAEAFF. Here the CDR3 DNA reads TGTGCCAGCAGCAGTACGCAGGCTGAAGCTTTCTTT.

The V gene is TRBV7-2, the J gene TRBJ2-1; D is possibly TRBD2 (5 bases). Trimming removed 5 bases at V and 5 bases at J, with 7 bases between. In germline, CDR1 is SGHTA, CDR2 FQGNSA. The CDR3 is 12 amino acids. The CDR3, as DNA: TGTGCCAGCAGCCGAGGGAACAATGAGCAGTTCTTC. Translation: CASSRGNNEQFF.

This clone was counted a single time. The rearrangement links TRBV9 to TRBJ2-7, with D tentatively TRBD2 (6 bases). The germline CDR1 and CDR2 sequences are SGDLS and YYNGEE. V was trimmed by 0 bases and J by 5 bases, leaving 15 bases between them. This CDR3 is built from 15 residues. CDR3 DNA sequence: TGTGCCAGCAGCGTAGGGTCCCGGGGGTTACACGAGCAGTACTTC. Protein sequence: CASSVGSRGLHEQYF.

In nucleotides, the CDR3 is TGTGCCAGTAGTTTCATCGGGACAGGAGGCCCAAACACCTTC. It encodes CASSFIGTGGPNTF. This rearrangement joins TRBV19 to TRBJ1-2, with TRBD1 matching over 8 bases. CDR1 and CDR2 (germline): LNHDA, SQIVND (reference sequence). This CDR3 comprises 14 residues. V lost 5 bases to trimming and J lost 12 bases; unmatched junction nucleotides: 14.

This clone appeared once. This CDR3 is CASSQDASTGEKLFF. CDR3 bases: TGTGCCAGCAGCCAAGACGCTTCAACGGGGGAAAAACTGTTTTTT. The V call is TRBV14, the J call TRBJ1-4; the D is unclear. CDR1 is SGHDN and CDR2 is FVKESK in the germline V gene. The CDR3 is made up of 15 amino acids. V was clipped by 0 bases and J by 8 bases, with 13 bases between them.

This clone was detected only once. The rearrangement joins TRBV15 to TRBJ1-1; D not certain. From germline, CDR1 is LNHNV and CDR2 YYDKDF (reference sequence). The V gene lost 0 bases and the J gene lost 0 bases, with 8 bases spanning the gap. The CDR3 is made up of 15 amino acids. CDR3 nucleotides: TGTGCCACCAGCAGAGATCTCCGCGTGAACACTGAAGCTTTCTTT. Its protein is CATSRDLRVNTEAFF.

This clone was detected only once. V gene TRBV29-1 combines with J gene TRBJ1-1; D gene unclear. The CDR3 is 15 amino acids. Germline V gene lookup returns CDR1 SQVTM and CDR2 ANQGSEA. V was pared by 4 bases and J by 6 bases, with 21 bases between. CDR3 region: CSVAGSRQVIAEAFF. In nucleotides, the CDR3 is TGCAGCGTTGCGGGATCAAGGCAGGTCATCGCTGAAGCTTTCTTT.

The J gene is TRBJ2-1, the V gene TRBV9; possible D gene TRBD1, 5 bases. The V end lost 0 bases, the J end lost 5 bases, and 15 bases lay between the germline ends. This CDR3 has 16 amino acids. Germline assignment: CDR1 SGDLS and CDR2 YYNGEE. CDR3 DNA: TGTGCCAGCAGCGTAGCTTTGGACAAGCCCCACAATGAGCAGTTCTTC. Its translation: CASSVALDKPHNEQFF.

This chain joins TRBV5-1 and TRBJ2-7; D is possibly TRBD1 (6 bases). Germline-derived CDR1 and CDR2 are SGHRS and YFSETQ. This CDR3 comprises 14 residues. Trimming took off 4 bases at V and 6 bases at J, with 17 bases between the two ends. The CDR3 reads CASSPHPGDGEQYF. The DNA for the CDR3 is TGCGCCAGCAGCCCACACCCAGGGGATGGCGAGCAGTACTTC.

Only a few counts were recorded for this clone. CDR3 sequence (DNA): TGTGCCAGCAGCCAAGGACACCAGAACACTGAAGCTTTCTTT. Translation: CASSQGHQNTEAFF. V gene TRBV4-2 combines with J gene TRBJ1-1; D is undetermined. This CDR3 region has 14 residues. The ends were cut back, 1 base at V and 1 base at J, with 7 bases in the middle. Germline CDR1 LGHNA, CDR2 YNFKEQ.

The chain links TRBV7-6 to TRBJ1-4; D is undetermined. Trimming pared 3 bases from V and 0 bases from J, leaving 8 bases between. Germline values: CDR1 SGHVS, CDR2 FNYEAQ. This CDR3 is 15 amino acids long. For the CDR3, the DNA is TGTGCCAGCAGCTTCAGACTATCAACTAATGAAAAACTGTTTTTT. Amino acid sequence: CASSFRLSTNEKLFF.

The chain joins TRBV19 to TRBJ2-3; D unresolved. Trimming pared 1 base from V and 1 base from J, leaving 9 bases between. In germline, CDR1 is LNHDA, CDR2 SQIVND (reference sequence). The CDR3 is 15 amino acids. The CDR3 sequence: CASSIGAPGTDTQYF. CDR3 DNA sequence: TGTGCCAGTAGTATAGGAGCCCCGGGCACAGATACGCAGTATTTT.

The V and J genes are TRBV9 and TRBJ2-1; 7 bases are shared with TRBD2. J gave up 4 bases and V 2 bases, and 3 bases lay outside the gene matches. The CDR3 runs 14 residues. Germline-derived CDR1 and CDR2 are SGDLS and YYNGEE. The CDR3, as DNA: TGTGCCAGCAGCGTTTCGGGACTATACAATGAGCAGTTCTTC. Translation gives CASSVSGLYNEQFF.